Listed below are T cell receptor beta chains from one sample, sequenced in a study of blood T cell repertoires in COVID-19. The assay was immunoSEQ multiplex PCR, and TCRdb's table has in-frame clones only and misses some. Of approximately 250,000 clones detected, 80% to 90% appear once; the ten largest clones hold 10%. Material: peripheral blood. Receptor source: a woman in her 70s with COVID-19, enrolled during active disease. CDR3s leave out the opening cysteine and the closing phenylalanine or tryptophan. A D gene is named only where the DNA matches it firmly. Only part of the rows carry a size: once, few, many, or a class if the clone is expanded.

d_gene	j_gene	abundance	v_gene	CDR3aa
TRBD1	TRBJ1-1	-	TRBV2	ASSQDRVTEAF
TRBD1	TRBJ1-1	-	TRBV4-3	ASSQDFDRGRSWVTEAF
-	TRBJ2-3	-	TRBV5-1	ASQASPTDTQY
-	TRBJ1-1	-	TRBV2	VSSESEAF
TRBD1	TRBJ1-5	once	TRBV4-1	ASSHTRDRSNQPQH
TRBD1	TRBJ1-3	-	TRBV2	ASSEGTGAGNTIY
-	TRBJ2-2	-	TRBV3-1/TRBV3-2	ASSQEDPGTEGGLVTGELF
-	TRBJ2-7	-	TRBV6-6	ASSGRGAAYEQY
TRBD2	TRBJ2-7	-	TRBV6-5	ASTSLGGIRYEQY
-	TRBJ1-4	few	TRBV2	ASSDVREGEKLF
-	TRBJ1-2	-	TRBV5-4	ASSLGAAYGYT
TRBD2	TRBJ2-1	once	TRBV24-1	ATSDQLAGGHNEQF
-	TRBJ2-7	-	TRBV5-6	ASSSYQGAEQY
TRBD1	TRBJ1-1	-	TRBV19	ASRNTGGLNTEAF
-	TRBJ1-2	-	TRBV5-1	ASSPGSNYGYT
-	TRBJ1-2	once	TRBV3-1/TRBV3-2	ASSQDFGGEVNYGYT
TRBD2	TRBJ2-5	-	TRBV6-2/TRBV6-3	ASSRLAETQY
-	TRBJ1-4	-	TRBV19	ASNARRGEKLF
TRBD1	TRBJ1-1	-	TRBV7-9	ASSFGGTGLLNTEAF
TRBD1	TRBJ1-1	-	TRBV29-1	SVATGVWEAF
-	TRBJ2-7	few	TRBV5-1	ASSLEVGLLYEQY